Sequencing of this T cell receptor (beta chain) was carried out in a study of circulating and synovial CD4+ cells in juvenile arthritis. The CDR3 loop spans 13 amino acids. Germline V gene data show CDR1 as SEHNR and CDR2 as FQNEAQ (reference sequence). Trimming removed 2 bases at V and 6 bases at J, with 7 bases between. Sequenced by immunoSEQ multiplex PCR; TCRdb stores in-frame clones only, minus some. The sample has 32,000 or so clones; 90% to 95% are singletons. The source of this sequence is a human donor with juvenile idiopathic arthritis. The material sequenced was CD4+ T cells from blood. This chain connects TRBV7-9 to TRBJ1-4; the D is unclear. The chain's CDR3 is CASSLTGDEKLFF. Here the CDR3 DNA reads TGTGCCAGCAGCTTAACTGGTGATGAAAAACTGTTTTTT.